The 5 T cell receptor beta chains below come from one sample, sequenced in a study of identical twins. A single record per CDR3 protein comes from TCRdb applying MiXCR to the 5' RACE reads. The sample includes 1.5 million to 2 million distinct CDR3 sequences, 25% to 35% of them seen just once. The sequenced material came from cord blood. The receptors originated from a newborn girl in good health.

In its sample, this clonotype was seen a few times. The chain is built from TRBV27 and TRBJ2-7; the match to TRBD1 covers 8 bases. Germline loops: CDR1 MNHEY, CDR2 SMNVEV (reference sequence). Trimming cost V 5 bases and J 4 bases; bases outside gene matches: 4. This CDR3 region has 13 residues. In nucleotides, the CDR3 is TGTGCCAGCAGTGGGACAGGCGAGTACGAGCAGTACTTC. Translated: CASSGTGEYEQYF.

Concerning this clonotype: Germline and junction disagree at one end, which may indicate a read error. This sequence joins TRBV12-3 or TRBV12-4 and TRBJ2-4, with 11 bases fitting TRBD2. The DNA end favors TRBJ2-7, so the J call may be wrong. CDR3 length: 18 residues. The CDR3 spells CAGSRRIAGGHENYEQYF. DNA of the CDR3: TGTGCCGGCAGTCGTCGAATAGCGGGAGGGCATGAGAACTACGAGCAGTACTTC.

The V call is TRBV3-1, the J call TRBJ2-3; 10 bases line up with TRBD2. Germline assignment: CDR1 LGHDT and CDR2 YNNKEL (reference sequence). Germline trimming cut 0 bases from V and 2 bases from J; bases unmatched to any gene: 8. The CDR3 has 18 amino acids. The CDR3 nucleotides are TGTGCCAGCAGCCAAGATCTGATAGCGGGGGGTTACACAGATACGCAGTATTTT. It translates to CASSQDLIAGGYTDTQYF.

CDR3 nucleotide sequence: TGCGCCAGCACCTCGTGGAGGTGGACTCCCTACGAGCAGTACTTC. Encoded protein: CASTSWRWTPYEQYF. This chain uses TRBV5-1 with TRBJ2-7, with a weak D call TRBD2 (5 bases). V was trimmed by 6 bases and J by 2 bases, leaving 18 bases between them. CDR3 length: 15 amino acids. Germline lookup yields CDR1 SGHRS and CDR2 YFSETQ.

DNA of the CDR3: TGCGCCAGCAGCGTCCCTAGCGGGGTCTACAATGAGCAGTTCTTC. Translation: CASSVPSGVYNEQFF. The chain is built from TRBV5-1 and TRBJ2-1; 9 bases fit TRBD2. Germline CDR1 SGHRS, CDR2 YFSETQ. V shed 4 bases, J shed 3 bases, and the junction held 5 bases outside the gene matches. There are 15 residues in the CDR3. The full variable domain, completed using reference TRBV5-1 and TRBJ2-1, is KAGVTQTPRYLIKTRGQQVTLSCSPISGHRSVSWYQQTPGQGLQFLFEYFSETQRNKGNFPGRFSGRQFSNSRSEMNVSTLELGDSALYLCASSVPSGVYNEQFFGPGTRLTVL.